This T cell receptor beta chain came from a study of blood T cell repertoires in COVID-19. Study summary: COVID-19 samples, acute and convalescent, were from the United States, Italy and Spain.

Germline lookup yields CDR1 MNHEY and CDR2 SVGAGI. Deletions cut 6 bases from V and 0 bases from J, with 8 bases between. CDR3 length: 13 amino acids. Per the authors' pipeline: Counts of nucleated cells, estimated from reference gene primer amplification, were obtained. Libraries were prepared by immunoSEQ multiplex PCR; TCRdb keeps only in-frame clonotypes and omits some of them. V, J and clone size are taken as reported in that table, and D and trimming were inferred from the DNA itself. The sample gives tens of thousands of clones, 80% to 90% of which show up once; over 8.5% is in the top ten. The chain combines TRBV6-5 with TRBJ1-1; no definite D call. The material sequenced was peripheral blood. This receptor was identified in a man older than 75 with acute or convalescent COVID-19. CDR3 region: CASRRLLNTEAFF. The CDR3 region has the DNA TGTGCCAGCAGACGGTTACTGAACACTGAAGCTTTCTTT.